The text below deals with one T cell receptor beta chain. Its antigen remains unknown. Sequencing was performed with immunoSEQ multiplex PCR; in TCRdb, only in-frame clones are kept and a portion is missing. The sample has 50,000 to 65,000 clones; approximately 80% are singletons. Indicated time point: baseline, week 1 (first vaccination visit). Treatment denoted: pre-vaccination baseline after standard-of-care therapy. Patients carried new grade 3 or 4 IDH1-mutant astrocytomas lacking nuclear ATRX. These data belong to a study of a mutant IDH1 vaccine in newly diagnosed glioma. The wider study: An approximately 60% male, approximately 40% female split and a mean age of around 37 years characterized treated patients. Previous treatment comprised radiotherapy, temozolomide, or both, mostly both.

The V end was cut by 5 bases, the J end by 7 bases, with 15 bases between. The CDR3 runs 14 residues. Germline V CDR1 and CDR2: LNHDA, SQIVND (reference sequence). Study-wide results and limits: Vaccine-induced immune responses occurred in 90% to 95% of patients.

The chain recombines TRBV19 with TRBJ1-5, with D maybe TRBD1 (5 bases). This clonotype was sampled from a man between 18 and 35 years old with glioma. Here the sequenced sample was PBMCs, taken from a glioma patient treated with radiotherapy, temozolomide or both. The CDR3 coding sequence is TGTGCCAGTAGTTGGGACGTCCTAGGGCAGCCCCAGCATTTT. It translates to CASSWDVLGQPQHF.